One TCR beta chain is described in this entry. Its cognate antigen is unknown. Unique molecular identifiers were built into the TCR beta cDNA libraries. The T cell input of roughly 0.9 to 11 million gave a few hundred thousand cDNA molecules. TCRdb redid the calling of the PCR reads with MiXCR, one entry per CDR3 protein. The sample holds approximately 660,000 distinct CDR3 sequences, around 64% seen once. The data belong to a study of post-analysis software for immune sequencing data. Overall study context: Relapsing-remitting, secondary progressive and progressive-relapsing courses of multiple sclerosis were included. General study points: People with multiple sclerosis had a significantly lower normalized Chao1 diversity than controls did. Patients had higher frequencies than controls of about 5 TRBV segments, including TRBV5-6, TRBV5-1 and TRBV20-1.

The germline gives CDR1 SGHRS, CDR2 YFSETQ. This CDR3 spans 17 amino acids. With 0 bases clipped from V and 5 bases from J, the junction kept 10 bases outside the gene matches. This receptor was obtained from a girl aged 2-10 years with multiple sclerosis. The rearrangement joins TRBV5-1 to TRBJ1-5; 8 bases align to TRBD1. Specimen: blood. The CDR3 DNA sequence: TGCGCCAGCAGCTTGGGTCCCAGGGGGCGCACCGATCAGCCCCAGCATTTT. This codes for CASSLGPRGRTDQPQHF.